The entry that follows covers one T cell receptor beta chain sequence. What it binds is not known. These data originate in a study of cytomegalovirus exposure and HLA in healthy donors. PCR was performed using 60 Vbeta and 13 Jbeta primers. Sequencing used immunoSEQ multiplex PCR; TCRdb keeps in-frame clones, though not all of them. This sample yields around 53,000 clones, of which 65% to 85% are seen a single time; around 3.1% belongs to the top ten. Trimming at V came to 3 bases and at J to 5 bases, leaving 11 bases not matched to a gene. Germline CDR1 SGHRS, CDR2 YFSETQ. The CDR3 contains 16 residues. Findings and limits, study-wide: In a later analysis, donors in an Asian-associated ancestry cluster reportedly had fewer N-insertions in productive TCRs than the cohort mean. Associated with cytomegalovirus, according to the listing, were some 180 TCR beta chains. 87-base-pair reads could not separate some V segments, including TRBV6-2 and TRBV6-3.

This receptor was identified in a man in his late teens or twenties in good health and CMV-seronegative. Sequencing was done on a sample of PBMCs. This rearrangement joins TRBV5-1 to TRBJ1-2; TRBD1 matches 9 bases. CDR3 nucleotides: TGCGCCAGCAGCTCTGGAGGGACAGGGAGGTTGTATGGCTACACCTTC. Translating gives CASSSGGTGRLYGYTF.